Listed below are T cell receptor beta chains from one sample, sequenced in a study of vaccination and CD4 T cells after COVID-19. These receptors are not linked to any known antigen. TCRdb reprocessed the PCR reads with MiXCR, giving one entry per CDR3 protein. Among 6,000 to 9,000 distinct CDR3 sequences listed, 25% were seen once. The sample was CD4+ T cells from blood, cultured in vitro, taken after SARS-CoV-2 vaccination. These receptor sequences come from a human donor who had recovered from COVID-19. The CDR3 runs from the conserved cysteine through the conserved F or W. A D gene is named only where the DNA matches it firmly. Size tells how often a clone was seen (once, few, many) or the class of an expanded clone, and some rows leave it out.

J gene: TRBJ1-2
clone size: NA
CDR3 length: 14
V gene: TRBV28
D gene: NA
CDR3 DNA: TGTGCCAGCACCCAAGAGTGGTGGGGAGATGGCTACACCTTC
CDR3 protein: CASTQEWWGDGYTF

J gene: TRBJ2-3
clone size: medium-sized
CDR3 length: 12
V gene: TRBV20-1
D gene: NA
CDR3 DNA: TGCAGTGCTAGCCCCAACACAGATACGCAGTATTTT
CDR3 protein: CSASPNTDTQYF

J gene: TRBJ2-7
clone size: medium-sized
CDR3 length: 14
V gene: TRBV20-1
D gene: TRBD1
CDR3 DNA: TGCAGTGCTCATAAAGGACAGGTTCCATACGAGCAGTACTTC
CDR3 protein: CSAHKGQVPYEQYF

J gene: TRBJ2-5
clone size: NA
CDR3 length: 16
V gene: TRBV20-1
D gene: NA
CDR3 DNA: TGCAGTGCTAGGGAGAGGGTTTGGAGTAGTAGGGAGACCCAGTACTTC
CDR3 protein: CSARERVWSSRETQYF

J gene: TRBJ2-3
clone size: NA
CDR3 length: 13
V gene: TRBV10-3
D gene: TRBD2
CDR3 DNA: TGTGCCATCAAGCGGGGGGTGACAGATACGCAGTATTTT
CDR3 protein: CAIKRGVTDTQYF

J gene: TRBJ1-2
clone size: NA
CDR3 length: 14
V gene: TRBV24-1
D gene: NA
CDR3 DNA: TGTGCCACCAGTTCTCCGGACAGCACAGCTGACTACACCTTC
CDR3 protein: CATSSPDSTADYTF

J gene: TRBJ1-5
clone size: NA
CDR3 length: 15
V gene: TRBV28
D gene: TRBD1
CDR3 DNA: TGTGCCAGCAGTTTTCAGACAGGGGGCAATCAGCCCCAGCATTTT
CDR3 protein: CASSFQTGGNQPQHF

J gene: TRBJ1-6
clone size: NA
CDR3 length: 16
V gene: TRBV5-1
D gene: NA
CDR3 DNA: TGCGCCAGCAGCTTGGGCGGGACGACCTATAATTCACCCCTCCACTTT
CDR3 protein: CASSLGGTTYNSPLHF

J gene: TRBJ2-3
clone size: few
CDR3 length: 13
V gene: TRBV20-1
D gene: NA
CDR3 DNA: TGCAGTGCTAACGGTATTCAGGCAGATACGCAGTATTTT
CDR3 protein: CSANGIQADTQYF

J gene: TRBJ2-7
clone size: few
CDR3 length: 13
V gene: TRBV7-3
D gene: NA
CDR3 DNA: TGTGCCAGCAGCGAAAGCACCACCGGCGAGCAGTACTTC
CDR3 protein: CASSESTTGEQYF

J gene: TRBJ2-7
clone size: few
CDR3 length: 16
V gene: TRBV7-9
D gene: NA
CDR3 DNA: TGTGCCAGCAGCCCCTTCCACGACTCGACTTCCTACGAGCAGTACTTC
CDR3 protein: CASSPFHDSTSYEQYF

J gene: TRBJ2-7
clone size: NA
CDR3 length: 17
V gene: TRBV4-1
D gene: NA
CDR3 DNA: TGCGCCAGCAGCCAACCTCAGACACCTTACGTCTCCTACGAGCAGTACTTC
CDR3 protein: CASSQPQTPYVSYEQYF

J gene: TRBJ2-6
clone size: NA
CDR3 length: 14
V gene: TRBV5-8
D gene: TRBD1
CDR3 DNA: TGTGCCAGCAGGAGGGACAGGGGCGGGAACGTCCTGACTTTC
CDR3 protein: CASRRDRGGNVLTF

J gene: TRBJ2-5
clone size: large
CDR3 length: 13
V gene: TRBV7-3
D gene: NA
CDR3 DNA: TGTGCCAGCAGCTCAAGCAGGGAAGAGACCCAGTACTTC
CDR3 protein: CASSSSREETQYF

J gene: TRBJ1-2
clone size: NA
CDR3 length: 15
V gene: TRBV27
D gene: NA
CDR3 DNA: TGTGCCAGCAGTACCAGACCGACAGGCGTATATGGCTACACCTTC
CDR3 protein: CASSTRPTGVYGYTF

J gene: TRBJ2-3
clone size: NA
CDR3 length: 12
V gene: TRBV20-1
D gene: NA
CDR3 DNA: TGCAGCCCAGGGCAGGGCGGAGATACGCAGTATTTT
CDR3 protein: CSPGQGGDTQYF

J gene: TRBJ2-5
clone size: medium-sized
CDR3 length: 14
V gene: TRBV7-9
D gene: TRBD1
CDR3 DNA: TGTGCCAGCAGCTCCGGGACAGGGTACGAGACCCAGTACTTC
CDR3 protein: CASSSGTGYETQYF

J gene: TRBJ2-6
clone size: NA
CDR3 length: 18
V gene: TRBV5-6
D gene: TRBD2
CDR3 DNA: TGTGCCAGCAGCCTGGGACTAGCGGCTGCCCCTGGGGCCAACGTCCTGACTTTC
CDR3 protein: CASSLGLAAAPGANVLTF

J gene: TRBJ2-3
clone size: NA
CDR3 length: 15
V gene: TRBV7-9
D gene: TRBD2
CDR3 DNA: TGTGCCAGCAGCCTGGGGAGGGGCATCCAAGATACGCAGTATTTT
CDR3 protein: CASSLGRGIQDTQYF